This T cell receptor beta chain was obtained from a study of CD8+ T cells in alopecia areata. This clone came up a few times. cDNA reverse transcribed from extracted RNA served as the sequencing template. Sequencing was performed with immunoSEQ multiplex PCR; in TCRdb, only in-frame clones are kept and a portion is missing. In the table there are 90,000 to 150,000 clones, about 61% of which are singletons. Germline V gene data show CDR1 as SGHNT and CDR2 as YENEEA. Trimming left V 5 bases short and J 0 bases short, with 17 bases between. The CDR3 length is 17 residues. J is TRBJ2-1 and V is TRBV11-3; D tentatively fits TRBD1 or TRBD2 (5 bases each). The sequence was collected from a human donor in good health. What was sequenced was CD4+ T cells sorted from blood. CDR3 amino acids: CASSLFGGSSSYNEQFF. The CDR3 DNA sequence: TGTGCCAGCAGCCTTTTTGGGGGTTCCAGCTCCTACAATGAGCAGTTCTTC.